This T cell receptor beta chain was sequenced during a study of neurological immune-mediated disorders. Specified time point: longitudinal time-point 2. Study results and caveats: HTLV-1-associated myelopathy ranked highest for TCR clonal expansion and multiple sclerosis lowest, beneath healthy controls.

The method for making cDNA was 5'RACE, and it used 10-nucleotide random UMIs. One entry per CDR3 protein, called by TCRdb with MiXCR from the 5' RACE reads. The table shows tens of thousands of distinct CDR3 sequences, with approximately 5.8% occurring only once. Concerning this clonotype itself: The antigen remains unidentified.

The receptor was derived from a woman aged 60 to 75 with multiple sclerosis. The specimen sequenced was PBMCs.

The CDR3 coding sequence is TGTGCCAGCAGCTTAGGAGAGGTGACAGGGGTCGTCTCCTACGAGCAGTACTTC. Encoded protein: CASSLGEVTGVVSYEQYF. The chain links TRBV7-9 to TRBJ2-7; TRBD1 matches at 8 bases. The V segment lost 1 base and the J segment 0 bases; nucleotides outside the gene matches: 11. CDR1 is SEHNR and CDR2 is FQNEAQ in the germline V gene (reference sequence). This CDR3 contains 18 residues.